Listed below are T cell receptor beta chains from one sample, sequenced in a study of technical replicates of blood from several donors. The method was immunoSEQ multiplex PCR; TCRdb's version includes in-frame clones alone and lacks a portion of them. Among under 85,000 clones, 93% were seen once, and the ten largest hold around 0.38%. Sequenced input: T cells isolated from PBMCs. The receptors shown here come from a human donor in good health. The conserved cysteine and the conserved F or W are not part of the CDR3 here. The order of the fields is V gene, D gene, J gene, clone size, CDR3 protein. A D gene is named only where the DNA matches it firmly. Not all rows give a size; the values are once, few, many and, for expanded clones, a class.

>TRBV9|TRBD2|TRBJ2-1|-
ASSPRERELPNEQF
>TRBV28|TRBD1|TRBJ1-4|-
ASGSGGQGRKKLF
>TRBV18|-|TRBJ2-5|-
ASSPRQGRRETQY
>TRBV7-9|-|TRBJ1-1|-
ASTQGLQNTEAF
>TRBV6-5|-|TRBJ1-2|-
ASSFHPGNGYT
>TRBV28|-|TRBJ2-7|-
ASLQGKVPYEQY
>TRBV6-5|-|TRBJ1-2|-
ASSQNTYGYT
>TRBV19|-|TRBJ2-3|-
ASGGVDTQY
>TRBV2|-|TRBJ1-4|-
ASLTGANEKLF
>TRBV29-1|TRBD1|TRBJ2-7|-
SVEGQGGGYEQY
>TRBV28|-|TRBJ2-2|many
ASSFARWGDDGELF
>TRBV5-1|TRBD2|TRBJ2-5|-
ASSLGLAGEETQY
>TRBV30|-|TRBJ2-1|-
AWSSGQTYNEQF
>TRBV28|-|TRBJ1-1|-
ASSGYTEAF
>TRBV28|-|TRBJ2-2|-
ASSLSYYTGELF
>TRBV27|TRBD2|TRBJ2-2|-
ASSLRFLAGLNTGELF
>TRBV11-3|TRBD2|TRBJ2-3|-
ASRGAGGVYTQY
>TRBV5-1|TRBD1|TRBJ2-7|once
ASSWTGSYEQY
>TRBV30|-|TRBJ1-2|-
AWSANYGYT
>TRBV7-2|-|TRBJ2-7|-
ASSLARNSYEQY
>TRBV5-1|-|TRBJ2-7|-
ASSLRQGYYEQY
>TRBV11-3|TRBD1|TRBJ2-5|-
ASSLTGVETQY
>TRBV7-2|-|TRBJ1-1|once
ASSQPTYQGTEAF
>TRBV9|-|TRBJ2-5|-
ASSRASQETQY
>TRBV19|TRBD1|TRBJ2-7|-
ASSVRDRYYEQY
>TRBV6-5|-|TRBJ1-1|-
ASSSPGQPRDTEAF
>TRBV7-3|TRBD2|TRBJ2-1|-
ASSSRTSYYNEQF
>TRBV5-6|-|TRBJ2-1|-
ASSLGWRGTYNEQF
>TRBV13|-|TRBJ2-2|-
ASSSSLLRGEGELF
>TRBV27|-|TRBJ1-5|-
ASSLTVGNQPQH
>TRBV5-1|-|TRBJ2-7|-
ASSFGGTSYEQY
>TRBV4-3|-|TRBJ2-7|-
ASSQASLRGEQY
>TRBV29-1|-|TRBJ1-1|-
SVEQYEAF
>TRBV4-3|TRBD1|TRBJ1-3|once
ASSQDPTGLGNTIY
>TRBV25-1|-|TRBJ1-4|-
ASSTRRATNEKLF
>TRBV6-5|TRBD1|TRBJ1-5|-
ASSYRDRGNQPQH
>TRBV5-1|-|TRBJ1-2|-
ASSLGFPESYGYT
>TRBV7-9|TRBD1|TRBJ2-1|-
ASSLFSGTGEGEQF
>TRBV2|TRBD2|TRBJ2-7|-
ARGASGSYEQY
>TRBV4-1|-|TRBJ2-7|-
ASSRDMGTYEQY
>TRBV15|TRBD2|TRBJ2-3|once
ATSRRSGSTDTQY
>TRBV5-4|-|TRBJ2-7|-
ASSLDPYYEQY
>TRBV6-5|TRBD2|TRBJ2-5|-
ASSYSTTSGQETQY